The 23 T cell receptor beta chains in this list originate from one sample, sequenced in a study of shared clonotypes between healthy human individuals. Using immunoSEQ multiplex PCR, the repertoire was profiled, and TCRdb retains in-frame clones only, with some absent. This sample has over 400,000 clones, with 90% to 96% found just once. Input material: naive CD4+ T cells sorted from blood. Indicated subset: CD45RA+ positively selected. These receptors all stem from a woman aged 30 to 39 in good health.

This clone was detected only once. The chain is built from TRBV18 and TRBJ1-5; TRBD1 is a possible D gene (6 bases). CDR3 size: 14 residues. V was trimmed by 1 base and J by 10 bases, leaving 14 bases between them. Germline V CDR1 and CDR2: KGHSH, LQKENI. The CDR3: CASSPLQGNEPQHF. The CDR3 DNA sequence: TGTGCCAGCTCACCACTACAGGGTAATGAACCCCAGCATTTT. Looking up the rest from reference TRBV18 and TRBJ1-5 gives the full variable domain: NAGVMQNPRHLVRRRGQEARLRCSPMKGHSHVYWYRQLPEEGLKFMVYLQKENIIDESGMPKERFSAEFPKEGPSILRIQQVVRGDSAAYFCASSPLQGNEPQHFGDGTRLSIL.

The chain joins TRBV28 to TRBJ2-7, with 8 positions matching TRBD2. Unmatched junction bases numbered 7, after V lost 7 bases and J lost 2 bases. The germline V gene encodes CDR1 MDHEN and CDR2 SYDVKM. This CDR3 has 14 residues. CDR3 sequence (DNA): TGTGCCAGCACCCCCGGACTAGCAGCCTACGAGCAGTACTTC. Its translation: CASTPGLAAYEQYF.

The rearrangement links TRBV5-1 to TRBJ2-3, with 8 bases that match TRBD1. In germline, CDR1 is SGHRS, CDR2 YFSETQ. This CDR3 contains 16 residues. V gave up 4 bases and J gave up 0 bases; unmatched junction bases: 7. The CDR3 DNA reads TGCGCCAGCAGCCCCGGGACAGGCGCTAGCACAGATACGCAGTATTTT. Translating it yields CASSPGTGASTDTQYF.

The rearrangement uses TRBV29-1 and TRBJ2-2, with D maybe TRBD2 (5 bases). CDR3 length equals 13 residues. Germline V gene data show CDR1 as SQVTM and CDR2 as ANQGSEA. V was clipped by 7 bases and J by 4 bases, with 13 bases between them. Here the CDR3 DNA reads TGCAGCGGAACCGGGAAGAGCACCGGGGAGCTGTTTTTT. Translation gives CSGTGKSTGELFF.

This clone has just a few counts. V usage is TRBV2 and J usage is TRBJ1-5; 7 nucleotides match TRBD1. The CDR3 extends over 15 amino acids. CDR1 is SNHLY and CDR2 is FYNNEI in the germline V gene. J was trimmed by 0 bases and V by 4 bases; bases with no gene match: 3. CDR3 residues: CASSGGQYSNQPQHF. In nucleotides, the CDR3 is TGTGCCAGCAGTGGGGGACAGTATAGCAATCAGCCCCAGCATTTT.

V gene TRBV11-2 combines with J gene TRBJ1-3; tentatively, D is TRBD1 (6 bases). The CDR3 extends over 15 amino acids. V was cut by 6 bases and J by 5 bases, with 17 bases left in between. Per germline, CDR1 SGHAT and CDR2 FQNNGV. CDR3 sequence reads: CASSSYQGLRNTIYF. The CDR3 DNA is TGTGCCAGCAGTTCATACCAGGGGCTCAGAAACACCATATATTTT.

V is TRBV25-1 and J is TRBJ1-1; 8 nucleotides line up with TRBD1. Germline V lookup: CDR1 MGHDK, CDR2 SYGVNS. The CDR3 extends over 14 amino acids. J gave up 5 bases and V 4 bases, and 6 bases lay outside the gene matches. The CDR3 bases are TGTGCCAGCAGTGGTCGACAGGGGTGGACTGAAGCTTTCTTT. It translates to CASSGRQGWTEAFF.

Written as DNA, the CDR3 is TGTGCCAGTAGTATATCTGGAGTCCCGGGAAATCAGCCCCAGCATTTT. Its translation is CASSISGVPGNQPQHF. J is TRBJ1-5 and V is TRBV19, with no clear D. Trimming stripped 2 bases from V and 4 bases from J, with 15 bases between. The CDR3 is made up of 16 amino acids. Germline V gene data show CDR1 as LNHDA and CDR2 as SQIVND (reference sequence).

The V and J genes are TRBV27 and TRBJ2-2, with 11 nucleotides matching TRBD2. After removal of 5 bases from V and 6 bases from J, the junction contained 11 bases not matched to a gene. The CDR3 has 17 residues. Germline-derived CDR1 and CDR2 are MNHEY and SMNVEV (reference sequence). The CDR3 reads CASSRSPVAGGAGELFF. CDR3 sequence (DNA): TGTGCCAGCAGTCGCTCACCTGTAGCGGGAGGGGCCGGGGAGCTGTTTTTT.

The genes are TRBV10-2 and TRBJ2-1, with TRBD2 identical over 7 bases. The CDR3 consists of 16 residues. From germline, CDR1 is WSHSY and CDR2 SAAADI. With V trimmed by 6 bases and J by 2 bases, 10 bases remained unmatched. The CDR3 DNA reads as TGCGCCAGCAGGGCTAGCGGAGGGTTAACCTACAATGAGCAGTTCTTC. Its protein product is CASRASGGLTYNEQFF.

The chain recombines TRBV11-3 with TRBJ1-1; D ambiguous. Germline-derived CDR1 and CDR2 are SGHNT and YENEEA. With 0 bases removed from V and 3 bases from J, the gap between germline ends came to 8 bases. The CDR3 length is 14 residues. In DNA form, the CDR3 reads TGTGCCAGCAGCTTAGAGGGAGGAGACACTGAAGCTTTCTTT. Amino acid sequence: CASSLEGGDTEAFF.

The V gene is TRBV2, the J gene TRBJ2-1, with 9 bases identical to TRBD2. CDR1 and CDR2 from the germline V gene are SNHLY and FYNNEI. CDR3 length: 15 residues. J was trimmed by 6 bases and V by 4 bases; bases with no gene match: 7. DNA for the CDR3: TGTGCCAGCAGTGGATTGGCGGGAGGGATCAATGAGCAGTTCTTC. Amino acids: CASSGLAGGINEQFF.

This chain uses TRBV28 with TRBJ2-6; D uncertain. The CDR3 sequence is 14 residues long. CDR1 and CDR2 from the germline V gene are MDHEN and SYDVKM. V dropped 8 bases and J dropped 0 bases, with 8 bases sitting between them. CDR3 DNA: TGTGCCAGCTCCCCCTACTCTGGGGCCAACGTCCTGACTTTC. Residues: CASSPYSGANVLTF.

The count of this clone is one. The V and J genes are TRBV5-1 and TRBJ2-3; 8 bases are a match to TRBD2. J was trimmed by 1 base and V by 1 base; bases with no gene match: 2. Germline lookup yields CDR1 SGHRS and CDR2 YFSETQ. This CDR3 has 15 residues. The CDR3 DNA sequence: TGCGCCAGCAGCTTGAGCGGGAGCGGCACAGATACGCAGTATTTT. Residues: CASSLSGSGTDTQYF.

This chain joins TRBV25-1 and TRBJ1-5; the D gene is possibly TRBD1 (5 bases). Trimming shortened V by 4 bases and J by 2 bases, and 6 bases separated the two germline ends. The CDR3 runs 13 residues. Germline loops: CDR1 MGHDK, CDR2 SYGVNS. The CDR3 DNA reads TGTGCCAGCAGTGGCAGGGGCAATCAGCCCCAGCATTTT. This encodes CASSGRGNQPQHF.

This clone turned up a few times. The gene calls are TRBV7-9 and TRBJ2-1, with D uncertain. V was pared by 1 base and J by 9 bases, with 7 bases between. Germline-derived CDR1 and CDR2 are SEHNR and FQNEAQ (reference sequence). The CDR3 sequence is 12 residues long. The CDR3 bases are TGTGCCAGCAGCTTAGGGGATATTGAGCAGTTCTTC. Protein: CASSLGDIEQFF.

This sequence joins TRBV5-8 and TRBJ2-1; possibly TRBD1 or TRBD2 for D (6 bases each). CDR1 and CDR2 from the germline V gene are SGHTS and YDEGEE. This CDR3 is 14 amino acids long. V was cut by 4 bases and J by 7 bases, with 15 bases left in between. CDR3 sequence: CASSRGEWKNEQFF. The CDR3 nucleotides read TGTGCCAGCAGCAGGGGGGAATGGAAAAATGAGCAGTTCTTC.

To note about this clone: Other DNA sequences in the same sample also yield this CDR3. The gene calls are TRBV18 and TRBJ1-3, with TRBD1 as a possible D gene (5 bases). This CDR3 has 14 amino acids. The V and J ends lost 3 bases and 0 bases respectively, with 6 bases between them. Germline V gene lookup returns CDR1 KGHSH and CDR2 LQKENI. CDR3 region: CASSPQGSGNTIYF. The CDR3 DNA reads TGTGCCAGCTCACCTCAGGGCTCTGGAAACACCATATATTTT.

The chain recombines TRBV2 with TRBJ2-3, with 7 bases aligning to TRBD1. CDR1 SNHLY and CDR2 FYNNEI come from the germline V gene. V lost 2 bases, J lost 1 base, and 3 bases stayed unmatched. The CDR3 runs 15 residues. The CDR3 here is CASSEQGVGTDTQYF. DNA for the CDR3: TGTGCCAGCAGTGAACAGGGGGTCGGCACAGATACGCAGTATTTT.

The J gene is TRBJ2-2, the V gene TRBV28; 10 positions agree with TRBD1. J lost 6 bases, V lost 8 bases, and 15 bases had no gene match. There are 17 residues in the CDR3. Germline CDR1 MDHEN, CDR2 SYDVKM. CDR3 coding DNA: TGTGCCAGCTATTATACTACTGGGACAGGGGCTCCCGGGGAGCTGTTTTTT. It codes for CASYYTTGTGAPGELFF.

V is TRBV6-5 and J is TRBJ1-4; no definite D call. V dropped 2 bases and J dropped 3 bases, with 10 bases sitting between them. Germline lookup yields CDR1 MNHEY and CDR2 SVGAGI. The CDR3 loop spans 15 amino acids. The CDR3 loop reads CASSYAADPNEKLFF. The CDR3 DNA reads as TGTGCCAGCAGTTACGCGGCAGACCCTAATGAAAAACTGTTTTTT.

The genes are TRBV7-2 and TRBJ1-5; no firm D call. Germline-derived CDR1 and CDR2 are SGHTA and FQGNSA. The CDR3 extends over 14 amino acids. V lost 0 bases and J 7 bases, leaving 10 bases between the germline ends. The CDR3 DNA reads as TGTGCCAGCAGCTTAGCAGTGGGTACCCAGCCCCAGCATTTT. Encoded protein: CASSLAVGTQPQHF.

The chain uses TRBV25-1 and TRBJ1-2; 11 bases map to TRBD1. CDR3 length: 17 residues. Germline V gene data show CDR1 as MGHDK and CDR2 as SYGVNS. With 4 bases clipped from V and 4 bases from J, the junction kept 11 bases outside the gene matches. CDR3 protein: CASSGPGQGVFRYGYTF. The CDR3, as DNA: TGTGCCAGCAGTGGTCCGGGACAGGGGGTTTTCCGCTATGGCTACACCTTC.